This T cell receptor (beta chain) was sequenced for a study of shared clonotypes between healthy human individuals. Study as a whole: Participating donors consisted of two women and a few men aged 18 to 49. General study results and limits: Sequencing depth was expected to affect clonotype sharing among donors.

Trimming stripped 4 bases from V and 4 bases from J, with 17 bases between. Germline V gives CDR1 SQVTM, CDR2 ANQGSEA. There are 15 residues in the CDR3. A note on this clone: Its antigen is still unknown.

On sorted subsets, replicate PCRs used about 200 ng DNA, or 25,000 to 35,000 T cell genomes. Here immunoSEQ multiplex PCR was the method, and the copy in TCRdb shows in-frame clones only, minus some. The top ten clones hold about 0.45% of a sample with over a million clones, 95% to 99% of them seen once. What was sequenced was naive CD4+ T cells sorted from blood. The subset denotes: CD45RA+ positively selected. J is TRBJ2-1 and V is TRBV29-1; D may be TRBD1 (6 bases). This sequence was found in a man aged 25 to 40 in good health. CDR3 loop: CSVAPGQPFYNEQFF. DNA for the CDR3: TGCAGCGTTGCTCCCGGACAGCCTTTTTACAATGAGCAGTTCTTC.